This entry features one T cell receptor beta chain sequence. The protocol was immunoSEQ multiplex PCR, while the TCRdb copy is restricted to in-frame clones and leaves out a portion. This sample yields 200,000 to 250,000 clones, of which about 86% are seen a single time; about 4.7% belongs to the top ten. The CDR3 is made up of 17 amino acids. Germline V gene data show CDR1 as SGHKS and CDR2 as YYEKEE (reference sequence). The V and J ends lost 0 bases and 0 bases respectively, with 16 bases between them. Enrollees, about 18 to 90 years old, lived in approximately 24 US areas. During the 2 weeks before they entered the study, exposed participants had met someone with a PCR-confirmed or clinician-diagnosed COVID-19 case. The record originates from a study of blood T cell repertoires in COVID-19. For the study at large: From T cells, B-cell-depleted T cells, or PBMCs came the material, which was cDNA or gDNA.

The rearrangement joins TRBV5-5 to TRBJ2-7; weak D call: TRBD2 (6 bases). The sequence derives from a young woman who had been exposed to COVID-19. Sequences were obtained from PBMCs or T cells enriched from blood (not recorded which). The CDR3 DNA reads TGTGCCAGCAGCTTGGGAGCCGGGACTTCGGACTCCTACGAGCAGTACTTC. It yields the protein CASSLGAGTSDSYEQYF.